This T cell receptor (beta chain) was found in a study of T cell responses to AZD1222 COVID-19 vaccine. Study-level findings and limits: Repertoires were collected only later (after the peak T cell response had occurred). Most donors were white British, females outnumbered males, and clonal diversity was possibly underestimated.

This clone was seen once. Antigen: not known. The V and J ends lost 5 bases and 4 bases, in that order; junction bases with no gene match: 2. The CDR3 runs to 14 residues. The germline gives CDR1 SNHLY, CDR2 FYNNEI. Libraries were prepared by immunoSEQ multiplex PCR; TCRdb keeps only in-frame clonotypes and omits some of them. In the table there are 110,000 to 150,000 clones, just over 90% of which are singletons. V usage is TRBV2 and J usage is TRBJ1-6, with 7 nucleotides matching TRBD1. This TCR was sampled from an adult who received the AZD1222 COVID-19 vaccine. Sequencing used peripheral blood, obtained 28 days after the second AZD1222 dose. CDR3 DNA sequence: TGTGCCAGCAGTAGACAGGGTTATAATTCACCCCTCCACTTT. It translates to CASSRQGYNSPLHF.